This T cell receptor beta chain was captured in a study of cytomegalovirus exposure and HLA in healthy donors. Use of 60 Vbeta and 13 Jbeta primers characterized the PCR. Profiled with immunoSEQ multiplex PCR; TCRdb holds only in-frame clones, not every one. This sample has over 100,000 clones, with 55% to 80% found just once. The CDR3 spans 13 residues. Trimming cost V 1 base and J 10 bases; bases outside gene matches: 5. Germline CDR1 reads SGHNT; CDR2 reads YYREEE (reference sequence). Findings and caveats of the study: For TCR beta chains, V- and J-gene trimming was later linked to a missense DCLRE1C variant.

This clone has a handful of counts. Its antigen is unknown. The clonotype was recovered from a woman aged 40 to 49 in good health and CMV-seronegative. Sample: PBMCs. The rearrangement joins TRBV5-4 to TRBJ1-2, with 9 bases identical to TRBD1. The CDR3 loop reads CASSLTDRGYYTF. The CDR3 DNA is TGTGCCAGCAGCTTGACGGACAGGGGCTACTACACCTTC.